This passage covers 17 T cell receptor beta chains from one sample sequenced in a study of T cell repertoires in cytomegalovirus infection. Each CDR3 protein is one row after TCRdb ran MiXCR on the reads. Of under 300,000 distinct CDR3 sequences listed, less than 25% are singletons. The antigens of these receptors remain unknown. The source was cultured PBMCs, collected from culture after CMV antigen stimulation. Every receptor here comes from a human donor in good health (CMV status not recorded). Some clones in this sample may be carry-over from other donors' samples.

This rearrangement joins TRBV19 to TRBJ1-1; the D is unclear. CDR3 length: 13 amino acids. V was cut by 4 bases and J by 0 bases, with 6 bases left in between. Germline V gene lookup returns CDR1 LNHDA and CDR2 SQIVND (reference sequence). Here the CDR3 reads CASSKVLNTEAFF. CDR3 DNA: TGTGCCAGTAGTAAAGTTTTGAACACTGAAGCTTTCTTT.

This clonotype showed up many times. In DNA form, the CDR3 reads TGTGCCAGCAGCTTAGGAAGCAGTGGCGGGGGACTTTACGAGCAGTACTTC. Translation: CASSLGSSGGGLYEQYF. The V and J genes are TRBV7-2 and TRBJ2-7, with 7 nucleotides matching TRBD2. This CDR3 has 17 residues. With 1 base clipped from V and 4 bases from J, the junction kept 13 bases outside the gene matches. Per germline, CDR1 SGHTA and CDR2 FQGNSA. Full variable domain (remainder filled in from reference TRBV7-2 and TRBJ2-7): GAGVSQSPSNKVTEKGKDVELRCDPISGHTALYWYRQSLGQGLEFLIYFQGNSAPDKSGLPSDRFSAERTGGSVSTLTIQRTQQEDSAVYLCASSLGSSGGGLYEQYFGPGTRLTVT.

The rearrangement joins TRBV4-3 to TRBJ2-3; tentative D call: TRBD2 (6 bases). The germline gives CDR1 LGHNA, CDR2 YSLEER. This CDR3 contains 15 residues. V dropped 0 bases and J dropped 4 bases, with 11 bases sitting between them. CDR3 DNA: TGCGCCAGCAGCCAAGATGGTGAGCGGGCAGATACGCAGTATTTT. Translating gives CASSQDGERADTQYF.

This rearrangement joins TRBV7-8 to TRBJ1-5, with 9 bases aligning to TRBD1. Unmatched junction bases numbered 7, after V lost 1 base and J lost 6 bases. There are 16 residues in the CDR3. From germline, CDR1 is SGHVS and CDR2 FQNEAQ. The CDR3 nucleotides are TGTGCCAGCAGCTTAGATCTCGGGACAGGGTCTCAGCCCCAGCATTTT. It specifies CASSLDLGTGSQPQHF.

This clonotype was seen at least ten times. The chain recombines TRBV12-3 or TRBV12-4 with TRBJ2-7, with D unclear. CDR3 length: 15 amino acids. The germline V and J ends were trimmed by 6 bases and 0 bases, with 15 bases remaining between them. CDR3 coding DNA: TGTGCCAGCAGCCATCACCGGGCGACCTCCTACGAGCAGTACTTC. Encoded protein: CASSHHRATSYEQYF.

In its sample, this clonotype was seen many times. The gene calls are TRBV7-2 and TRBJ1-2; the D gene is possibly TRBD1 (5 bases). CDR3 size: 13 residues. The V gene lost 0 bases and the J gene lost 7 bases, with 9 bases spanning the gap. Germline CDR1 and CDR2: SGHTA and FQGNSA. In DNA, the CDR3 is TGTGCCAGCAGCTTAGCGGTCCAGGGTGGCTACACCTTC. Translating gives CASSLAVQGGYTF.

This clonotype was counted only a few times. The chain links TRBV4-1 to TRBJ2-7; D unresolved. Per germline, CDR1 MGHRA and CDR2 YSYEKL. The CDR3 covers 14 residues. V lost 1 base and J lost 3, with 10 bases in between. The CDR3 loop reads CASSQGRSRYEQYF. CDR3 nucleotides: TGCGCCAGCAGCCAAGGAAGATCCCGCTACGAGCAGTACTTC.

This clonotype was picked up many times. The V gene is TRBV7-2, the J gene TRBJ2-7, with D perhaps matching TRBD1 or TRBD2 (5 bases each). V was shortened by 2 bases and J by 3 bases, with 11 bases between the two germline ends. The CDR3 length is 14 residues. Per the germline V gene, CDR1 is SGHTA and CDR2 is FQGNSA. The CDR3 coding sequence is TGTGCCAGCAGCTTATGGGGGTTCTACTACGAGCAGTACGTC. Its protein is CASSLWGFYYEQYV.

In this sample, this clonotype turned up a few times. The J gene is TRBJ1-3, the V gene TRBV6-5; D call uncertain. Germline V gene lookup returns CDR1 MNHEY and CDR2 SVGAGI. The CDR3 covers 16 residues. Trimming took off 0 bases at V and 0 bases at J, with 9 bases between the two ends. The CDR3, as DNA: TGTGCCAGCAGTTACTCGGGCAGCAGCTCTGGAAACACCATATATTTT. Its protein is CASSYSGSSSGNTIYF.

The rearrangement links TRBV12-3 or TRBV12-4 to TRBJ1-1; D is uncertain. V lost 2 bases and J 6 bases, leaving 7 bases between the germline ends. The CDR3 sequence is 12 residues long. In nucleotides, the CDR3 is TGTGCCAGCAGTTTATCGACACCTGAAGCTTTCTTT. Its protein product is CASSLSTPEAFF.

This sequence joins TRBV4-2 and TRBJ2-3, with D possibly matching TRBD2 (7 bases). Germline CDR1 reads LGHNA; CDR2 reads YNFKEQ. The CDR3 consists of 17 residues. V was pared by 0 bases and J by 4 bases, with 17 bases between. Here the CDR3 reads CASSQEGGGPKADTQYF. The DNA for the CDR3 is TGTGCCAGCAGCCAAGAGGGAGGGGGACCCAAGGCAGATACGCAGTATTTT.

This chain connects TRBV24-1 to TRBJ2-1; 7 bases fit TRBD1. The CDR3 extends over 14 amino acids. Germline V gene sequence: CDR1 KGHDR, CDR2 SFDVKD. V lost 7 bases, J lost 8 bases, and 10 bases stayed unmatched. CDR3 nucleotide sequence: TGTGCCACCAGCCGACAGGGTAGTTTCCATGAGCAGTTCTTC. This encodes CATSRQGSFHEQFF.

The chain carries TRBV27 and TRBJ1-2; TRBD1 is a possible D gene (5 bases). The CDR3 consists of 14 residues. Looked up from germline, CDR1 is MNHEY and CDR2 is SMNVEV (reference sequence). Deletions cut 4 bases from V and 5 bases from J, with 14 bases between. CDR3 protein: CASSYLTVPYGYTF. The CDR3 coding sequence is TGTGCCAGCAGTTACCTGACAGTACCTTATGGCTACACCTTC.

The chain carries TRBV12-5 and TRBJ1-1; possibly TRBD1 for D (5 bases). This CDR3 contains 16 residues. V lost 0 bases and J lost 5, with 16 bases in between. Looked up from germline, CDR1 is LGHNT and CDR2 is FRNRAP. CDR3 residues: CASGLVLAGKGTEAFF. The CDR3 region has the DNA TGTGCTAGTGGTTTGGTTTTAGCAGGGAAAGGGACTGAAGCTTTCTTT.

In its sample, this clonotype was seen a few times. This sequence joins TRBV12-3 or TRBV12-4 and TRBJ2-2; no clear D. The CDR3 totals 15 residues. Trimming left V 3 bases short and J 6 bases short, with 14 bases between. The chain's CDR3 is CASSFQENHPGELFF. The CDR3, as DNA: TGTGCCAGCAGTTTCCAGGAGAACCACCCCGGGGAGCTGTTTTTT.

The genes are TRBV29-1 and TRBJ1-2; D perhaps matches TRBD1 (5 bases). The CDR3 has 14 amino acids. CDR1 and CDR2 from the germline V gene are SQVTM and ANQGSEA. V was cut by 0 bases and J by 4 bases, with 12 bases left in between. CDR3 sequence: CSVEEMGGGYGYTF. DNA for the CDR3: TGCAGCGTTGAAGAAATGGGCGGGGGCTATGGCTACACCTTC.

This clonotype appeared a few times. The chain links TRBV11-2 to TRBJ1-1; possible D gene TRBD1, 5 bases. This CDR3 comprises 17 residues. Germline V gives CDR1 SGHAT, CDR2 FQNNGV. The germline V and J ends were trimmed by 2 bases and 1 base, with 17 bases remaining between them. The CDR3 loop reads CASSLLGRGRGNTEAFF. The CDR3 coding sequence is TGTGCCAGCAGCTTATTAGGTAGAGGGAGGGGGAACACTGAAGCTTTCTTT.